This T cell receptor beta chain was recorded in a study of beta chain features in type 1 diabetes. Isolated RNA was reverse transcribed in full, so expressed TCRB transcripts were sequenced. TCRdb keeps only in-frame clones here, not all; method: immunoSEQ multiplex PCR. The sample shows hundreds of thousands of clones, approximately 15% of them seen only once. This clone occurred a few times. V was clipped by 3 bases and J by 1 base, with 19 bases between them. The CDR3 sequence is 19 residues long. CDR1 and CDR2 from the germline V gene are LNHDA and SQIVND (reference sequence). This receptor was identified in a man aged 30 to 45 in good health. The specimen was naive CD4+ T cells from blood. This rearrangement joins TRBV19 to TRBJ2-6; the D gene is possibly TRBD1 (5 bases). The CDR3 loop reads CASSIYDWGMSSGANVLTF. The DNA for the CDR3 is TGTGCCAGTAGTATTTACGATTGGGGCATGAGTTCTGGGGCCAACGTCCTGACTTTC.